The 19 T cell receptor beta chains reported below all come from one sample, sequenced in a study of graft-versus-host responses after intestinal transplantation. Their cognate antigens are unknown. Assay: immunoSEQ multiplex PCR; the TCRdb copy retains only in-frame clones and omits some. Seen here are 90,000 to 150,000 clones, approximately 95% observed once, and the top ten hold 3.3%. The specimen was unstimulated CD8+ T cells sorted from spleen or lymph node cells, collected before intestinal transplant. The receptors here all came from a human donor who received an intestinal transplant.

This chain joins TRBV28 and TRBJ2-2; no clear D gene. Germline assignment: CDR1 MDHEN and CDR2 SYDVKM. The CDR3 covers 15 residues. V gave up 4 bases and J gave up 4 bases, with 13 bases separating them. The CDR3 DNA sequence: TGTGCCAGCAGTTCGGTCGTGCTTGGCACCGGGGAGCTGTTTTTT. Residues: CASSSVVLGTGELFF. Full variable domain (remainder filled in from reference TRBV28 and TRBJ2-2): DVKVTQSSRYLVKRTGEKVFLECVQDMDHENMFWYRQDPGLGLRLIYFSYDVKMKEKGDIPEGYSVSREKKERFSLILESASTNQTSMYLCASSSVVLGTGELFFGEGSRLTVL.

The chain uses TRBV6-5 and TRBJ2-3; D not resolved. The CDR3 has 14 amino acids. Germline CDR1 reads MNHEY; CDR2 reads SVGAGI. V dropped 8 bases and J dropped 3 bases, with 15 bases sitting between them. CDR3 nucleotides: TGTGCCAGCGGTGTTCTTGGGTCGACAGATACGCAGTATTTT. It encodes CASGVLGSTDTQYF.

J is TRBJ2-7 and V is TRBV27; D gene unclear. CDR1 and CDR2 from the germline V gene are MNHEY and SMNVEV (reference sequence). Trimming took off 0 bases at V and 1 base at J, with 13 bases between the two ends. The CDR3 runs 16 residues. In nucleotides, the CDR3 is TGTGCCAGCAGTTTATCGGTCTTAACGACATCCTACGAGCAGTACTTC. It translates to CASSLSVLTTSYEQYF.

This clone was seen a single time. The chain links TRBV21-1 to TRBJ1-1; no DNA check was done on the table's D call, TRBD1. TRBV21-1 is an annotated pseudogene. The CDR3 totals 16 residues. CDR3: CASSIRGRGLNTEAFF. CDR3 DNA: TGTGCCAGCAGCATCCGAGGTAGGGGGCTGAACACTGAAGCTTTCTTT.

The chain employs TRBV5-8 and TRBJ2-7; weak D call: TRBD1 (6 bases). The CDR3 consists of 15 residues. V shed 0 bases and J shed 3 bases, with 13 bases lying between them. Germline CDR1 reads SGHTS; CDR2 reads YDEGEE. CDR3 region: CASSLGQGNFYEQYF. CDR3 DNA: TGTGCCAGCAGCTTGGGCCAGGGGAATTTCTACGAGCAGTACTTC.

With regard to this clone: Other DNA sequences of this sample code for an identical CDR3. The gene calls are TRBV5-1 and TRBJ2-1; D gene uncertain. The CDR3 is made up of 12 amino acids. From germline, CDR1 is SGHRS and CDR2 YFSETQ. V was cut by 0 bases and J by 7 bases, with 5 bases left in between. DNA of the CDR3: TGCGCCAGCAGCTTGGGTGGGAATGAGCAGTTCTTC. This encodes CASSLGGNEQFF.

This chain uses TRBV9 with TRBJ2-2, with TRBD2 identical over 8 bases. V shed 0 bases and J 0 bases; nucleotides not matched to a gene: 10. The germline gives CDR1 SGDLS, CDR2 YYNGEE. This CDR3 region has 19 residues. Here the CDR3 DNA reads TGTGCCAGCAGCGTAGCGCCCGGGGGCGGGAGGCCGAACACCGGGGAGCTGTTTTTT. Its protein product is CASSVAPGGGRPNTGELFF.

The chain employs TRBV5-5 and TRBJ1-1; 8 bases match TRBD1. Germline loops: CDR1 SGHKS, CDR2 YYEKEE (reference sequence). This CDR3 is 14 amino acids long. J gave up 7 bases and V 2 bases, and 7 bases lay outside the gene matches. The CDR3 DNA reads TGTGCCAGCAGCTTTCGGACAGGGAGTATTGAAGCTTTCTTT. Translated: CASSFRTGSIEAFF.

The chain joins TRBV19 to TRBJ2-7, with D perhaps matching TRBD2 (6 bases). V was trimmed by 3 bases and J by 4 bases, leaving 13 bases between them. Germline CDR1 and CDR2: LNHDA and SQIVND (reference sequence). The CDR3 is 14 amino acids. The CDR3 bases are TGTGCCAGTAGTATCCCCGGTGCGGGATACGAGCAGTACTTC. Residues: CASSIPGAGYEQYF.

The J gene is TRBJ2-7, the V gene TRBV13; D call uncertain. V was trimmed by 4 bases and J by 4 bases, leaving 11 bases between them. Germline CDR1 is PRHDT and CDR2 is FYEKMQ (reference sequence). The CDR3 loop spans 13 amino acids. CDR3 amino acids: CASSYDGQYEQYF. The CDR3 DNA reads TGTGCCAGCAGCTATGATGGCCAATACGAGCAGTACTTC.

The chain joins TRBV2 to TRBJ2-3; D gene uncertain. Trimming took off 6 bases at V and 5 bases at J, with 9 bases between the two ends. Per germline, CDR1 SNHLY and CDR2 FYNNEI. The CDR3 is 12 residues long. The CDR3 sequence is CASSLQLDTQYF. CDR3 coding DNA: TGTGCCAGCAGCCTACAGCTAGATACGCAGTATTTT.

V usage is TRBV19 and J usage is TRBJ2-3; perhaps D is TRBD1 or TRBD2 (5 bases each). V lost 6 bases and J 5 bases, leaving 18 bases between the germline ends. Germline CDR1 LNHDA, CDR2 SQIVND (reference sequence). CDR3 size: 15 residues. CDR3 DNA: TGTGCCAGTAGGAAGGGACGAGGCTGGGGAGATACGCAGTATTTT. This gives the protein CASRKGRGWGDTQYF.

V and J are TRBV6-1 and TRBJ2-1; the match to TRBD2 covers 11 bases. The CDR3 extends over 19 amino acids. Germline V CDR1 and CDR2: MNHNS, SASEGT. V shed 3 bases and J 7 bases; nucleotides not matched to a gene: 17. For the CDR3, the DNA is TGTGCCAGCAGTGACCCCTTCGGAGGAGCTAGCGGGAGGTGGAATGAGCAGTTCTTC. Translating gives CASSDPFGGASGRWNEQFF.

The genes are TRBV6-5 and TRBJ1-1, with unresolved D. This CDR3 has 13 residues. V lost 10 bases and J 0 bases, leaving 12 bases between the germline ends. Germline-derived CDR1 and CDR2 are MNHEY and SVGAGI. CDR3 sequence: CAIKGYMNTEAFF. The CDR3 region has the DNA TGTGCCATCAAGGGATACATGAACACTGAAGCTTTCTTT.

A remark on this clone: The junction shows a germline mismatch at one end, possibly a read error. The chain uses TRBV28 and TRBJ2-7; 10 nucleotides align to TRBD1. CDR1 and CDR2 from the germline V gene are MDHEN and SYDVKM. The CDR3 has 16 amino acids. CDR3 in DNA: TGTGCCAGCAGTGTATGGGGGACAGGGGCCCCCTACGAGCAGTACTTC. Residues: CASSVWGTGAPYEQYF.

This chain uses TRBV4-1 with TRBJ2-7; TRBD2 matches at 7 bases. The CDR3 spans 15 residues. Germline CDR1 MGHRA, CDR2 YSYEKL. With V trimmed by 3 bases and J by 4 bases, 9 bases remained unmatched. As DNA, the CDR3 is TGCGCCAGCAGCCAGGCGGGCGGGAGCGGGTACGAGCAGTACTTC. This codes for CASSQAGGSGYEQYF.

In DNA, the CDR3 is TGTGCCAGCAGCAACTACGAGCAGTACTTC. It is translated as CASSNYEQYF. The chain combines TRBV2 with TRBJ2-7; unclear D gene. Germline V CDR1 and CDR2: SNHLY, FYNNEI. Trimming stripped 6 bases from V and 3 bases from J, with 3 bases between. This CDR3 spans 10 amino acids.

The chain uses TRBV4-2 and TRBJ2-5; the D call may be TRBD1 or TRBD2 (5 bases each). The J call is doubtful: the DNA matches TRBJ2-7 better. Per the germline V gene, CDR1 is LGHNA and CDR2 is YNFKEQ. The CDR3 is 14 amino acids. CDR3 DNA: TGTGCCAGCAGCCAAGATTGGGGGAACTACGAGCAGTACTTC. Amino acid sequence: CASSQDWGNYEQYF.

This sequence joins TRBV7-9 and TRBJ1-5; perhaps TRBD1 as D (5 bases). Trimming removed 6 bases from V and 3 bases from J, with 15 bases in between. This CDR3 has 15 amino acids. CDR1 is SEHNR, CDR2 FQNEAQ, per germline (reference sequence). For the CDR3, the DNA is TGTGCCAGCAGATGGGGAGGGACGATCAATCAGCCCCAGCATTTT. As protein: CASRWGGTINQPQHF.